The table lists the clone carrying this TCR beta chain with many counts. Its antigen is as yet unknown. Amplification of TCR beta CDR3 regions used RNA as the template. Researchers ran a first-round RT-PCR on the TCR CDR3 using the HTBI primer set. TCRdb re-analysed the multiplex PCR reads in MiXCR, keeping a single row per CDR3 protein. The top ten hold 50% of the sample, which has 300,000 to 350,000 distinct CDR3 sequences, roughly a fifth seen once. The germline CDR1 and CDR2 sequences are DFQATT and SNEGSKA (reference sequence). V lost 1 base, J lost 6 bases, and 5 bases stayed unmatched. The CDR3 spans 15 residues. The sample originates from a study of T cells in Graves' hyperthyroidism and ophthalmopathy. As for the study in general: Sampling of peripheral blood happened at initial diagnosis, prior to any treatment.

Newly diagnosed patients aged 18 to 65 had hyperthyroidism of under 2 months' duration. Study-level results: Clonotypes that were expanded in thyroid above 0.001 mostly appeared in blood too. Onset of ophthalmopathy came a median approximately 6 months after the model predicted it.

The rearrangement joins TRBV20-1 to TRBJ2-1, with 11 bases identical to TRBD2. The TCR was taken from a woman aged 45-65 years with Graves' hyperthyroidism. The material sequenced was blood. For the CDR3, the DNA is TGCAGTGCTAGAGGTAGCGGGAGGGCTTCCAATGAGCAGTTCTTC. Protein product: CSARGSGRASNEQFF.